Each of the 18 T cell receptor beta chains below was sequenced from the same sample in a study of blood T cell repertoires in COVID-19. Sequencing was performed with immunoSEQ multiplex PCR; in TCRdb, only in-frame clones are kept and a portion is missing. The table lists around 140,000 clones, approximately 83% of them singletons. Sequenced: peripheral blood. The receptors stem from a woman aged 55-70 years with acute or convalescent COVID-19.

CDR3 sequence (DNA): TGTGCCAGCAGCCCAACCTCTAGCGGGAGGGGAGATACGCAGTATTTT. Translated: CASSPTSSGRGDTQYF. This chain connects TRBV7-9 to TRBJ2-3; TRBD2 aligns across 12 bases. From germline, CDR1 is SEHNR and CDR2 FQNEAQ (reference sequence). The V and J ends lost 5 bases and 5 bases, in that order; junction bases with no gene match: 8. This CDR3 is 16 amino acids long.

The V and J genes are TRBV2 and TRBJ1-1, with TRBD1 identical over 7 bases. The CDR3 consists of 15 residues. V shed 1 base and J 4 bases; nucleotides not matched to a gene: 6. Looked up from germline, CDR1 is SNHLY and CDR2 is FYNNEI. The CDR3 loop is CASSEGHRGSTEAFF. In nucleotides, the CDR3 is TGTGCCAGCAGTGAAGGACACAGGGGTTCCACTGAAGCTTTCTTT. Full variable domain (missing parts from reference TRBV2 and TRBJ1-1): EPEVTQTPSHQVTQMGQEVILRCVPISNHLYFYWYRQILGQKVEFLVSFYNNEISEKSEIFDDQFSVERPDGSNFTLKIRSTKLEDSAMYFCASSEGHRGSTEAFFGQGTRLTVV.

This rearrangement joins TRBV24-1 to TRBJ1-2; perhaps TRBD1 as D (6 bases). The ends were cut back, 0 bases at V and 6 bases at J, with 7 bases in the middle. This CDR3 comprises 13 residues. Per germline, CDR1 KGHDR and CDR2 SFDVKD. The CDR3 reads CATSDLPGDGYTF. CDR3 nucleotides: TGTGCCACCAGTGATTTGCCAGGGGATGGCTACACCTTC.

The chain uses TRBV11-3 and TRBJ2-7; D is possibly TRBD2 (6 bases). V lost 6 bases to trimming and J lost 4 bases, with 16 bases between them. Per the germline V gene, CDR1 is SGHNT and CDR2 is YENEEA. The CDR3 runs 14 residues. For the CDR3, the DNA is TGTGCCAGCAGTTTGGGGACTCCCCCGTACGAGCAGTACTTC. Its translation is CASSLGTPPYEQYF.

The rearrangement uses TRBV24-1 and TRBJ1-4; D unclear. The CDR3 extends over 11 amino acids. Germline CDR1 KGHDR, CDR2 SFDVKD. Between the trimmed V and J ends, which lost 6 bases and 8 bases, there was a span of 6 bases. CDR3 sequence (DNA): TGTGCCACCAGTTCCGGGGAAAAACTGTTTTTT. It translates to CATSSGEKLFF.

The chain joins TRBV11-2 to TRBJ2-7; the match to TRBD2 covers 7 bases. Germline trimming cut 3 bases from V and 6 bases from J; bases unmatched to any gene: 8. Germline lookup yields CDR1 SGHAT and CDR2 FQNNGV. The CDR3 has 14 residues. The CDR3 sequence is CASSLIREVGEQYF. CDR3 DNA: TGTGCCAGCAGCTTGATCCGGGAGGTTGGCGAGCAGTACTTC.

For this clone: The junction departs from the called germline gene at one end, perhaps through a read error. The CDR3 DNA reads as TGTGCCAGCACTGAATTACAGGGGGCTAGCAAGGAGCAGTACTTC. It yields the protein CASTELQGASKEQYF. J is TRBJ2-7 and V is TRBV6-1, with TRBD1 matching over 9 bases. There are 15 residues in the CDR3. The germline gives CDR1 MNHNS, CDR2 SASEGT.

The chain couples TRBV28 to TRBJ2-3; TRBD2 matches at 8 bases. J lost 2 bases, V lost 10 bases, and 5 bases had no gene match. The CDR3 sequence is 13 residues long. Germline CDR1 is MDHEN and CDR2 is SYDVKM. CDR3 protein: CATRLAITDTQYF. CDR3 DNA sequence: TGTGCCACCCGACTAGCGATCACAGATACGCAGTATTTT.

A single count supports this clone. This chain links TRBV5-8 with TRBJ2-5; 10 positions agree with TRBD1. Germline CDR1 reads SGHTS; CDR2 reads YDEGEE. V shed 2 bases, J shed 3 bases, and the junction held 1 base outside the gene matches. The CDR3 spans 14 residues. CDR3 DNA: TGTGCCAGCAGCTTCGGGACAGGGGAAGAGACCCAGTACTTC. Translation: CASSFGTGEETQYF.

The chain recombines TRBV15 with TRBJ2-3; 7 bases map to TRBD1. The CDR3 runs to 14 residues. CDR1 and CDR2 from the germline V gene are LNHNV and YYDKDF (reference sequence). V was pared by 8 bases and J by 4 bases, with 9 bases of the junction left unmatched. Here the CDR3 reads CATRQWDSSDTQYF. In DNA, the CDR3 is TGTGCCACCCGGCAGTGGGACAGTTCAGATACGCAGTATTTT.

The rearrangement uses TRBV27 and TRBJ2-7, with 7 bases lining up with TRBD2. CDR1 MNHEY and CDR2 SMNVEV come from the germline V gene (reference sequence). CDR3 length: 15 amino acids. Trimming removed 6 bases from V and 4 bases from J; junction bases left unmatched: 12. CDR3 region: CASRRGAGEWYEQYF. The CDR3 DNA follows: TGTGCCAGCAGGAGAGGGGCGGGAGAGTGGTACGAGCAGTACTTC.

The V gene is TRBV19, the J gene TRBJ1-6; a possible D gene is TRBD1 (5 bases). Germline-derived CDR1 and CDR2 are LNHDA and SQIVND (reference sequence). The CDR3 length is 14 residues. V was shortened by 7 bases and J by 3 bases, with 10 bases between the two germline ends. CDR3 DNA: TGTGCCAGTACCCTCGACAGCTATAATTCACCCCTCCACTTT. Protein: CASTLDSYNSPLHF.

This CDR3 reads CASSGTAANTGELFF. The CDR3 DNA sequence: TGTGCCAGCAGTGGTACAGCGGCGAACACCGGGGAGCTGTTTTTT. The rearrangement joins TRBV2 to TRBJ2-2; a weak D match, TRBD2 (5 bases). The CDR3 length is 15 residues. The germline CDR1 and CDR2 sequences are SNHLY and FYNNEI. V shed 4 bases and J shed 0 bases, with 9 bases lying between them.

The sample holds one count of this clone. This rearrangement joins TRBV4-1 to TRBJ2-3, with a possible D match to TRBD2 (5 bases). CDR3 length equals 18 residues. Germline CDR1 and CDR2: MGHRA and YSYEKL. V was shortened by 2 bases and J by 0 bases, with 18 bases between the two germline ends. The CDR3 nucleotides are TGCGCCAGCAGCCAAATATTGGATCGGGGAGTTAGCACAGATACGCAGTATTTT. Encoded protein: CASSQILDRGVSTDTQYF.

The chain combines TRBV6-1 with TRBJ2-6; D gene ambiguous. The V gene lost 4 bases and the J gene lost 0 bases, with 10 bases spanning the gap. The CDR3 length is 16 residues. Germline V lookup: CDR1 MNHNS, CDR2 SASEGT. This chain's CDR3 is CASSGGLHSGANVLTF. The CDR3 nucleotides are TGTGCCAGCAGTGGCGGCCTTCACTCTGGGGCCAACGTCCTGACTTTC.

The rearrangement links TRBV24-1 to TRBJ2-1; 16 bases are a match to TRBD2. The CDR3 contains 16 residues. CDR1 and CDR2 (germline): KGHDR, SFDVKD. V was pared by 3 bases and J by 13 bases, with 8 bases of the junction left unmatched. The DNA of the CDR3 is TGTGCCACCAGTGATCCGGGGACTAGCGGGAGGGCCGAACAGTTCTTC. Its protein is CATSDPGTSGRAEQFF.

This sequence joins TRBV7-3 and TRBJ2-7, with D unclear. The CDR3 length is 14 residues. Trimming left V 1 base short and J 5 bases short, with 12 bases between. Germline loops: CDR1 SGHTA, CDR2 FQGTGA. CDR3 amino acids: CASSLSLNEDEQYF. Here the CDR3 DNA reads TGTGCCAGCAGCTTAAGCCTAAACGAGGACGAGCAGTACTTC.

CDR3 sequence reads: CASSLGRTNTEAFF. CDR3 DNA: TGTGCCAGCAGCTTAGGTCGGACAAACACTGAAGCTTTCTTT. The chain recombines TRBV11-3 with TRBJ1-1; possible D gene TRBD1, 5 bases. The V end was cut by 1 base, the J end by 2 bases, with 8 bases between. This CDR3 spans 14 amino acids. Germline V gene lookup returns CDR1 SGHNT and CDR2 YENEEA.